Below are 5 T cell receptor beta chains sequenced from a single sample in a study of T cells in Graves' hyperthyroidism and ophthalmopathy. What was amplified from RNA transcripts were TCR beta CDR3 regions. HTBI primers were the set used in a first-round RT-PCR of the TCR CDR3. From the multiplex PCR reads, TCRdb called clonotypes with MiXCR, one entry per CDR3 protein. The sample carries fewer than 750,000 distinct CDR3 sequences, around 15% recorded once. Sequencing input: blood. Receptors originate from a woman aged 50 to 60 with Graves' ophthalmopathy.

This clonotype appeared many times. This sequence joins TRBV13 and TRBJ2-2; D possibly uses TRBD1 or TRBD2 (5 bases each). Looked up from germline, CDR1 is PRHDT and CDR2 is FYEKMQ (reference sequence). The CDR3 spans 14 residues. Trimming shortened V by 5 bases and J by 4 bases, and 11 bases separated the two germline ends. The CDR3 region is CASSLGRLTGELFF. The CDR3 coding sequence is TGTGCCAGCAGCCTGGGACGGCTCACCGGGGAGCTGTTTTTT.

A word on this clonotype: A read error may explain this, as a much larger clone is one base away. This sequence joins TRBV12-3 or TRBV12-4 and TRBJ1-1; tentatively, D is TRBD1 (6 bases). CDR3 length: 12 residues. In nucleotides, the CDR3 is TGTGCCAGCAAATTGGGGGGCACTGAAGCTCTCTTT. Translating gives CASKLGGTEALF.

In this sample, this clonotype turned up many times. J is TRBJ1-4 and V is TRBV12-3 or TRBV12-4; 9 bases are a match to TRBD1. CDR3 length: 16 amino acids. V shed 5 bases and J 8 bases; nucleotides not matched to a gene: 12. CDR3 bases: TGTGCCAGCAGTGCAACGCCGGGACAGGGATTGGAAAAACTGTTTTTT. Protein sequence: CASSATPGQGLEKLFF.

This clonotype was seen repeatedly, ten times or more. The V and J genes are TRBV20-1 and TRBJ2-3; 8 nucleotides match TRBD2. The CDR3 consists of 16 residues. Germline V gives CDR1 DFQATT, CDR2 SNEGSKA (reference sequence). V was clipped by 3 bases and J by 2 bases; unmatched bases: 10. DNA of the CDR3: TGCAGTGCTAGTCCGGTAACTAGCGGAATCACAGATACGCAGTATTTT. Its translation is CSASPVTSGITDTQYF.

The chain combines TRBV6-1 with TRBJ1-5; weak D call: TRBD1 (5 bases). The CDR3 covers 16 residues. Trimming took off 6 bases at V and 2 bases at J, with 17 bases between the two ends. The germline V gene has CDR1 MNHNS and CDR2 SASEGT. In DNA, the CDR3 is TGTGCCAGCAGCAACGATGGGCAGGGAGGCAATCAGCCCCAGCATTTT. It yields the protein CASSNDGQGGNQPQHF.